Sequencing of this TCR beta chain was carried out in a study of blood T cell repertoires in COVID-19. CDR1 and CDR2 (germline): MRHNA, SNTAGT. This CDR3 is 16 amino acids long. V shed 2 bases and J 2 bases; nucleotides not matched to a gene: 5. Sequencing used immunoSEQ multiplex PCR; TCRdb keeps in-frame clones, though not all of them. The repertoire holds roughly 14,000 clones, with roughly 87% as singletons. The chain uses TRBV6-4 and TRBJ2-3; 9 nucleotides align to TRBD2. Sequencing was carried out using peripheral blood. This sequence was found in a human donor with active COVID-19. The donor label of this sample is uncertain. The DNA of the CDR3 is TGTGCCAGCAGTGACGGAAGCGGGGGGCCCACAGATACGCAGTATTTT. As protein: CASSDGSGGPTDTQYF.